This T cell receptor beta chain was profiled in a study of tumor-infiltrating lymphocytes in primary liver carcinoma (TCRdb year 2017). Regarding the study in general: Surgical resection was performed in China between 2015 and early 2016 on five or six patients with histopathologically diagnosed primary liver carcinoma. The study combined TCRbeta repertoire sequencing, expression microarrays and whole-exome sequencing across five regions of each liver tumor, with adjacent normal tissue and blood. Hepatocellular carcinoma (four) or combined HCC and intrahepatic cholangiocarcinoma (one) was present in the five patients, who were three men and two women aged 30 to 69 years. Each sample produced about 3.5 to 8 million productive TCRbeta reads, and read depth showed no significant difference between tissue types. A total of 35 specimens from 5 patients underwent TCRbeta repertoire sequencing, comprising around 25 tumor regions, 5 adjacent noncancerous liver tissues and 5 peripheral blood samples. High reproducibility was observed for the technical replicate repertoires, with mean shared-clone rates approximately 0.9 and correlation coefficients above 0.95. The five patients had tumors of stage T1-T3 N0M0, with maximum diameters ranging from about 4.2 to 10 cm.

Via the germline V gene, CDR1 is MNHEY and CDR2 SVGAGI. Including the terminal cysteine and phenylalanine, the CDR3 comprises 14 residues. The only DNA kept is the CDR3, 42 bases in frame from the first base. Blood RNA was extracted from unsorted whole blood using TRIzol reagent, and germline DNA was obtained with the DNeasy Blood & Tissue kit. At the time of sampling, the patients had chronic HBV infection and had not received any treatment. Before surgery, 3 to 4.5 milliliters of peripheral blood were collected into K2EDTA tubes. Using a constant-region primer and ProtoScript II reverse transcriptase, TCRbeta-specific cDNA was reverse-transcribed from 500 ng total RNA. TCRbeta libraries were built with three nested multiplex PCR rounds, a slightly modified ARM-PCR procedure. Each of the first two PCR rounds ran for approximately 9 cycles using multiplex TRBV1-TRBV30 forward primers together with a Cbeta reverse primer. Sample barcodes and Illumina adapters were attached in a final 25-cycle PCR using Deep VentR polymerase. Amplicons of 200-500 bp were gel-purified with a QIAquick gel extraction kit before sequencing. An Illumina HiSeq 2500 was used to sequence the TCRbeta amplicons, generating 250-bp paired-end reads. The paper's data handling went like this. Trimmomatic v0.33 was used to quality-trim the reads, and FLASH v1.2.11 was used to merge paired reads so that full CDR3 sequences could be recovered. V, D and J germline segments were assigned to the rearranged TCRbeta sequences using MiGEC v1.2.1b. Clonotype statistics and Shannon-Wiener diversity indices were computed with VDJtools v1.0.0. Except for diversity analysis, only the 250 most abundant clonotypes of each sample were used in subsequent analyses to reduce sampling bias. Through fastp at Q25 and MiXCR, TCRdb rebuilt clones from the public reads, retaining in-frame beta chains. Rows merge per CDR3 protein into single entries with the most common DNA and genes. The V and J calls follow TCRdb's processing rather than the paper's. In this sample the table shows nearly 200,000 distinct CDR3 sequences, around three fifths of which occur a single time. The ten most abundant clones make up about 7.1% of the sample.

On this clonotype: Its antigen is currently not known. A read error may produce the germline difference seen at one junction end.

What the study reported, not specific to this receptor: The top 250 clones accounted for a significantly greater share of the repertoire in tumors than in blood (p = 0.039). Repertoire overlap was higher between tumor regions (mean around 36%) than tumor-adjacent (approximately 17%) or tumor-blood (roughly 14%) pairs, consistent with antigen-driven expansion. Only the TCR beta chain was sequenced, which likely underestimates true repertoire diversity because unpaired alpha chains were not captured. With just 4 or 5 patients in the study, the authors point out that the findings should be validated in a larger study. Comparison of CD4+ and CD8+ T cell repertoires was precluded by the use of bulk unsorted samples.

This receptor was obtained from an older woman with primary liver carcinoma and hepatitis B virus infection. This chain is built from TRBV6-5 and TRBJ2-1; the D segment may tentatively be TRBD1 or TRBD2, each giving 6 matched bases. Sequenced sample: peripheral blood. Here is the DNA: TGTGCCAGCAGAAAGGCGGGACACTGGAATGAGCAGATCTTC. It is translated as CASRKAGHWNEQIF.